This T cell receptor beta chain came from a study of cytomegalovirus exposure and HLA in healthy donors. As for this clone: Its antigen is unidentified.

Germline loops: CDR1 SNHLY, CDR2 FYNNEI. V was cut by 8 bases and J by 7 bases, with 14 bases left in between. This CDR3 has 13 amino acids. From the approximately 110-subject validation cohort, which was separate from the roughly 690-subject first cohort, the donors were drawn. TCRdb's table, derived via immunoSEQ multiplex PCR, lists solely in-frame clones and lacks some. Of tens of thousands of clones listed, more than 85% are singletons. Regarding the study as a whole: Three chains linked to CMV were shown in vitro to be specific for CMV antigens. Cytomegalovirus association was assigned to about 180 TCR beta chains. Subsequent analysis found a tendency for first-cohort TCR clusters to co-occur within the 120 or so validation repertoires.

This TCR was sampled from a man aged 18 to 29 in good health and CMV-seronegative. This chain uses TRBV2 with TRBJ2-2; D is possibly TRBD1 (6 bases). The sequenced sample was PBMCs. The CDR3, as DNA: TGTGCCAGCCGCCGGACAGAAGGCGGGGAGCTGTTTTTT. Its protein is CASRRTEGGELFF.